This TCR beta chain was profiled in a study of shared clonotypes between healthy human individuals. The protocol was immunoSEQ multiplex PCR, while the TCRdb copy is restricted to in-frame clones and leaves out a portion. The data hold roughly 2.2 million clones, with approximately 93% observed a single time. The CDR3 is 16 amino acids. J lost 0 bases, V lost 4 bases, and 6 bases had no gene match. From germline, CDR1 is MNHNS and CDR2 SASEGT. What was sequenced was naive CD4+ T cells from PBMCs. The subset: CD45RA+ positively selected. This sequence was found in a man younger than 35 in good health. Some clones in this sample may be carry-over from other donors' samples. V usage is TRBV6-1 and J usage is TRBJ1-3, with 7 bases aligning to TRBD1. CDR3 in DNA: TGTGCCAGCAGTGTTAAGGACAGGCCCTCTGGAAACACCATATATTTT. Translated: CASSVKDRPSGNTIYF.